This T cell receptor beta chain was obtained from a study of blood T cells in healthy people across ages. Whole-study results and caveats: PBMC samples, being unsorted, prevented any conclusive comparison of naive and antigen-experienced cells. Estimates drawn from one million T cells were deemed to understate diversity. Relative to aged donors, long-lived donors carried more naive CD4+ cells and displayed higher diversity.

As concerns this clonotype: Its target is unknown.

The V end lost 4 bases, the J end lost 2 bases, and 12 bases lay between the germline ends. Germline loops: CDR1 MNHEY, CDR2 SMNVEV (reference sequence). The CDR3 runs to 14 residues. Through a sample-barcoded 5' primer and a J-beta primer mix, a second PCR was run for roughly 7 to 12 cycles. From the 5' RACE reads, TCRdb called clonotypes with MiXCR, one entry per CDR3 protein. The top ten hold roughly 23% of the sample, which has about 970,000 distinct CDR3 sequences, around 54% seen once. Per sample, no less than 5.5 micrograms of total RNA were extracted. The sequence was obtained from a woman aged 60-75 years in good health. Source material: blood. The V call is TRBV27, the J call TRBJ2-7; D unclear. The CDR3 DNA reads TGTGCCAGCAGTTGGGGTGCAGCAGCCTACGAGCAGTACTTC. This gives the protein CASSWGAAAYEQYF.